This T cell receptor (beta chain) was recorded in a study of blood T cell repertoires in COVID-19. Study-level information: The United States, Italy and Spain provided the acute and convalescent COVID-19 samples.

The V gene's germline CDR1 is MNHNS and CDR2 SASEGT. Trimming took off 2 bases at V and 5 bases at J, with 9 bases between the two ends. The CDR3 totals 13 residues. Source study methods: Nucleated cell counts were estimated from reference gene primer amplification. Clones were sequenced by immunoSEQ multiplex PCR, and TCRdb holds only the in-frame ones, with some missing. Clone size and V and J calls were adopted from that table, with D and trimming inferred from the DNA. The sample consists of about 440,000 clones, approximately 89% of them appearing once. The sample comprised peripheral blood. The chain links TRBV6-1 to TRBJ1-1, with D possibly being TRBD1 (5 bases). This clonotype was obtained from a woman aged 45-65 years with COVID-19, enrolled during active disease. The CDR3 coding sequence is TGTGCCAGCAGTGAACAGGGTTGGACTGAAGCTTTCTTT. It is translated as CASSEQGWTEAFF.